This is a list of T cell receptor beta chains from one sample in a study of blood T cell repertoires in COVID-19. The table came from immunoSEQ multiplex PCR; TCRdb's copy has only in-frame clones and leaves some out. The data contain under 300,000 clones, 70% to 85% of them singletons. Sample: peripheral blood. The origin of the receptors is a woman at least 80 years old with active or convalescent COVID-19. CDR3s include the opening cysteine and the closing phenylalanine or tryptophan. The D gene is left open where the match is weak.

j_call d_call cdr3_length v_call cdr3_nt cdr3_aa
TRBJ2-5 TRBD2 13 TRBV18 TGTGCCAGCTCAGGGGACTACAAAGAGACCCAGTACTTC CASSGDYKETQYF
TRBJ1-1 TRBD1 13 TRBV9 TGTGCCAGCAGCATCCAGGGGGGCACTGAAGCTTTCTTT CASSIQGGTEAFF
TRBJ2-1 TRBD1 20 TRBV6-6 TGTGCCAGCAGTCGACCCGGGACAGGGGGCTTAGCAAGCTCCTACAATGAGCAGTTCTTC CASSRPGTGGLASSYNEQFF
TRBJ2-6 . 16 TRBV24-1 TGTGCCACCAGTGCCACAGGGAAATCTGGGGCCAACGTCCTGACTTTC CATSATGKSGANVLTF
TRBJ2-3 TRBD1 15 TRBV24-1 TGTGCCACCGGGGAGGACAGGGAGGAAGCAGATACGCAGTATTTT CATGEDREEADTQYF
TRBJ1-5 TRBD1 18 TRBV27 TGTGCCAGCAGTTTCCGGGGGACAGGTCATAATAGCAATCAGCCCCAGCATTTT CASSFRGTGHNSNQPQHF
TRBJ2-2 . 17 TRBV7-9 TGTGCCAGCAGCTCCCCACTATCTGGAAGGAACACCGGGGAGCTGTTTTTT CASSSPLSGRNTGELFF
TRBJ2-5 TRBD1 16 TRBV5-4 TGTGCCAGCAGCCCTACAGGGGGCGCAGGGCAAGAGACCCAGTACTTC CASSPTGGAGQETQYF
TRBJ1-5 . 13 TRBV20-1 TGCAGTGCTATTGACAGGATAGGTCAGCCCCAGCATTTT CSAIDRIGQPQHF
TRBJ1-1 . 13 TRBV27 TGTGCCAGCAGGACGTCGGGGGGTAATGAAGCTTTCTTT CASRTSGGNEAFF
TRBJ2-4 TRBD2 16 TRBV19 TGTGCCAGTAGTTCGGGACTAGCGGGGGTCAAAAACATTCAGTACTTC CASSSGLAGVKNIQYF